Listed below are T cell receptor beta chains from one sample, sequenced in a study of CD8 T cells in Susac syndrome. MiXCR, applied by TCRdb to the immunoSEQ multiplex PCR reads, yields one record per CDR3 protein. This sample yields over 150,000 distinct CDR3 sequences, of which 90% to 95% are seen a single time; 0.093% belongs to the top ten. Sequencing was performed on CD4+ T cells from PBMCs. Receptors originate from a human donor with multiple sclerosis. Both conserved end residues are part of each CDR3. D genes are given only for firm matches. The size field is filled for only some rows; it gives once, few, many or a size class.

j_call | v_call | clone_size | d_call | cdr3_nt | cdr3_aa
TRBJ2-1 | TRBV20-1 | . | . | TGCAGTGCTAGAGAGAGGATCTCGGCCCACAATGAGCAGTTCTTC | CSARERISAHNEQFF
TRBJ1-2 | TRBV7-3 | . | . | TGTGCCAGCAGCCCACAGGAGGTCTATGGCTACACCTTC | CASSPQEVYGYTF
TRBJ2-3 | TRBV4-1 | . | TRBD2 | TGCGCCAGCAGCCGCCCTAGCGGTCGCACAGATACGCAGTATTTT | CASSRPSGRTDTQYF
TRBJ2-7 | TRBV30 | . | . | TGTGCCTGGAGTGTACAACCATCTTCCTACGAGCAGTACTTC | CAWSVQPSSYEQYF
TRBJ2-7 | TRBV14 | . | . | TGTGCCAGCAGCCAAGAAACAGGGTGGGAGCAGTACTTC | CASSQETGWEQYF
TRBJ2-2 | TRBV4-2 | . | . | TGTGCCAGCAGCCAACCTAGCGCCTCGAGTACCGGGGAGCTGTTTTTT | CASSQPSASSTGELFF
TRBJ2-2 | TRBV3-1 | . | TRBD2 | TGTGCCAGCAGCCAAAACCCCCCGACTAGCAACACCGGGGAGCTGTTTTTT | CASSQNPPTSNTGELFF
TRBJ2-3 | TRBV29-1 | . | . | TGCAGCGTGACCACTGGACAGAGCACAGATACGCAGTATTTT | CSVTTGQSTDTQYF
TRBJ2-5 | TRBV30 | . | . | TGTGCCTGGAATGGCGGACTCGCCACCCAGTACTTC | CAWNGGLATQYF
TRBJ1-2 | TRBV18 | . | . | TGTGCCAGCTCACCACGGGAAGGGAACGGCTACACCTTC | CASSPREGNGYTF
TRBJ2-1 | TRBV11-2 | . | TRBD2 | TGTGCCAGCAGCTCCCAAGCGGGGGGGAACAATGAGCAGTTCTTC | CASSSQAGGNNEQFF
TRBJ2-1 | TRBV6-6 | . | TRBD2 | TGTGCCAGCAGTACGGGACTAGCGGACTACAATGAGCAGTTCTTC | CASSTGLADYNEQFF
TRBJ2-3 | TRBV5-1 | . | TRBD1 | TGCGCCAGCAGCTTGGGACAGGGTGATGCAGATACGCAGTATTTT | CASSLGQGDADTQYF
TRBJ2-2 | TRBV9 | once | . | TGTGCCAGCAGCGTAGCAGTCGTTAATCTCGCGAACACCGGGGAGCTGTTTTTT | CASSVAVVNLANTGELFF
TRBJ2-7 | TRBV2 | . | . | TGTGCCTGTACCGGCCATACGTACGTGCAGTACTTC | CACTGHTYVQYF
TRBJ1-4 | TRBV29-1 | . | . | TGCAGCGTTTTCGGGGACGCAACTAATGAAAAACTGTTTTTT | CSVFGDATNEKLFF
TRBJ2-3 | TRBV4-1 | . | . | TGCGCCAGCAGCCCAGCCCCAAAGGGCACAGATACGCAGTATTTT | CASSPAPKGTDTQYF
TRBJ1-1 | TRBV30 | . | . | TGTGCCTGGAGGAGAAAAGGGGAATTCCCTCGGACTGAAGCTTTCTTT | CAWRRKGEFPRTEAFF
TRBJ2-7 | TRBV7-9 | . | TRBD2 | TGTGCCAGCAGCTTAGCGGGACTAGCCATGAACGAGCAGTACTTC | CASSLAGLAMNEQYF
TRBJ1-2 | TRBV19 | . | . | TGTGCCAGTAGTATTCGAGGGAACTATGGCTACACCTTC | CASSIRGNYGYTF
TRBJ2-3 | TRBV20-1 | . | TRBD2 | TGCAGTGCTAGAGATCTGGCGGGAGGGGCACATACGCAGTATTTT | CSARDLAGGAHTQYF
TRBJ2-5 | TRBV9 | . | . | TGTGCCAGCAGCCTAGGGCTAGCTCTGGTGACCCAGTACTTC | CASSLGLALVTQYF
TRBJ2-5 | TRBV29-1 | once | . | TGCAGCGTTGATCCTGGTATCCAAGAGACCCAGTACTTC | CSVDPGIQETQYF
TRBJ1-2 | TRBV7-3 | once | TRBD1 | TGTGCCAGCAGCCAAGGAGGGACAGGCTATGGCTACACCTTC | CASSQGGTGYGYTF
TRBJ2-4 | TRBV2 | . | . | TGTGCCAGCAGTGAAGGGCAGGACACCAAAAACATTCAGTACTTC | CASSEGQDTKNIQYF
TRBJ2-3 | TRBV2 | . | . | TGTGCCGCCTCCGGGACGCGCACAGATACGCAGTATTTT | CAASGTRTDTQYF
TRBJ2-3 | TRBV9 | . | . | TGTGCCAGCAGCCTGGGTGTAGGGGAAGGCACAGATACGCAGTATTTT | CASSLGVGEGTDTQYF
TRBJ1-1 | TRBV11-2 | . | . | TGTGCCAGCAGCCCCCGGGTCGTATTGGGACCTACGAACACTGAAGCTTTCTTT | CASSPRVVLGPTNTEAFF
TRBJ2-7 | TRBV18 | . | TRBD1 | TGTGCCAGCTCACCCGCCGGGACAGGGGTTAGCTCCTACGAGCAGTACTTC | CASSPAGTGVSSYEQYF
TRBJ2-4 | TRBV30 | . | TRBD1 | TGTGCCTGGAGCACCGGGACAGGGAACATTCAGTACTTC | CAWSTGTGNIQYF
TRBJ2-7 | TRBV3-1 | . | . | TGTGCCAGCAGCCATACTTATTACGAGCAGTACTTC | CASSHTYYEQYF
TRBJ2-3 | TRBV24-1 | . | . | TGTGCCACCAGTGCTACGAACGAAGATACGCAGTATTTT | CATSATNEDTQYF
TRBJ2-7 | TRBV7-2 | . | . | TGTGCCAGCAGCTTAGTGGCAGGGAATAGAGTGGAGCAGTACTTC | CASSLVAGNRVEQYF
TRBJ1-2 | TRBV3-1 | . | . | TGTGCCAGCAGCCAACGCCCCGGGACTTCGCGCACCTTC | CASSQRPGTSRTF
TRBJ1-5 | TRBV12-3/TRBV12-4 | few | TRBD1 | TGTGCCAGCAGTTCGACAGGGAACGGCAATCAGCCCCAGCATTTT | CASSSTGNGNQPQHF
TRBJ2-1 | TRBV27 | . | TRBD1 | TGTGCCAGCAGCCCTCGGACAGGGTCCCCCAATGAGCAGTTCTTC | CASSPRTGSPNEQFF
TRBJ2-7 | TRBV29-1 | . | TRBD2 | TGCAGCGTTTCTAGCGGGATTTGGACCTACGAGCAGTACTTC | CSVSSGIWTYEQYF
TRBJ2-7 | TRBV10-3 | . | . | TGTGCCATCAGTGTCTCTTCCGAGCAGTACTTC | CAISVSSEQYF
TRBJ2-7 | TRBV29-1 | . | . | TGCAGCGTTGGCCAGACTAGTCCCGAGCAGTACTTC | CSVGQTSPEQYF
TRBJ1-2 | TRBV20-1 | . | . | TGCAGTGCTAGAAAATCCGGGACAACCGAAGCTAACTATGGCTACACCTTC | CSARKSGTTEANYGYTF
TRBJ1-1 | TRBV12-3/TRBV12-4 | . | TRBD1 | TGTGCCAGCAGGACCAAGGACAGGAGGAACACTGAAGCTTTCTTT | CASRTKDRRNTEAFF
TRBJ2-1 | TRBV20-1 | once | . | TGCAGTGCTAGAGAACTCGATGAGCAGTTCTTC | CSARELDEQFF
TRBJ2-6 | TRBV27 | . | . | TGTGCCAGCAGGTCCCTCCAATCTGGGGCCAACGTCCTGACTTTC | CASRSLQSGANVLTF
TRBJ2-1 | TRBV6-6 | once | . | TGTGCCAGCAGTTATGTGCGGGCATCTTCCGAGCAGTTCTTC | CASSYVRASSEQFF